This TCR beta chain was observed in a study of radiation and T cells in renal cell carcinoma. Study outcomes and limitations: From baseline, blood top tumor clonotypes peaked at 2 weeks post-radiation.

Regarding this clone: The antigen remains undetermined.

Libraries were prepared by immunoSEQ multiplex PCR; TCRdb keeps only in-frame clonotypes and omits some of them. The sample has 150,000 to 180,000 clones, 80% to 90% seen once; the top ten hold over 10%. Documented time point: blood 2 weeks post-SBRT. The sample's treatment: 15 Gy SBRT to primary tumor, nephrectomy 4 weeks later. Clear cell pathology was present in this patient's renal cell carcinoma. Germline V CDR1 and CDR2: KGHSH, LQKENI. There are 14 residues in the CDR3. V lost 4 bases, J lost 0 bases, and 9 bases lay in between. The sample was blood, taken from a patient whose treatment included radiotherapy and nephrectomy. This receptor was taken from a woman aged 50 to 65 with renal cell carcinoma. V gene TRBV18 combines with J gene TRBJ1-1, with a possible D match to TRBD1 (6 bases). Written as DNA, the CDR3 is TGTGCCAGCTCACTTTCAGGGGTGAACACTGAAGCTTTCTTT. Protein sequence: CASSLSGVNTEAFF. Drawing the rest from reference TRBV18 and TRBJ1-1, the complete variable domain is NAGVMQNPRHLVRRRGQEARLRCSPMKGHSHVYWYRQLPEEGLKFMVYLQKENIIDESGMPKERFSAEFPKEGPSILRIQQVVRGDSAAYFCASSLSGVNTEAFFGQGTRLTVV.